This TCR beta chain came from a study of post-analysis software for immune sequencing data. General study findings and limits: There was significantly lower normalized Chao1 diversity in multiple sclerosis patients than in controls. The study found TRBV5-6, TRBV5-1 and TRBV20-1 among five or six TRBV segments more frequent in patients than controls.

The CDR3 totals 15 residues. The V gene's germline CDR1 is SEHNR and CDR2 FQNEAQ (reference sequence). V trimming: 0 bases; J trimming: 7 bases; junction bases outside the gene matches: 7. Libraries were made from TCR beta cDNA, and they carried unique molecular identifiers. TCRdb reprocessed the PCR reads with MiXCR, giving one entry per CDR3 protein. The repertoire includes about 770,000 distinct CDR3 sequences, around 46% of them detected once, and roughly 4.9% sits in the top ten. About this clonotype itself: Antigen unknown.

The sequencing sample was made of blood. The chain uses TRBV7-9 and TRBJ1-2; the match to TRBD1 covers 8 bases. This clonotype was sampled from a girl between 10 and 17 years old with multiple sclerosis. CDR3 in DNA: TGTGCCAGCAGCTTAGCTTCAGGGGGCCCCCCTGGCTACACCTTC. This encodes CASSLASGGPPGYTF. Together with reference TRBV7-9 and TRBJ1-2, the CDR3 gives the full variable domain: DTGVSQNPRHKITKRGQNVTFRCDPISEHNRLYWYRQTLGQGPEFLTYFQNEAQLEKSRLLSDRFSAERPKGSFSTLEIQRTEQGDSAMYLCASSLASGGPPGYTFGSGTRLTVV.